A selection of T cell receptor beta chains follows, all from one sample in a study of T-cell reconstitution after alpha-beta-depleted transplantation in children. A single record per CDR3 protein comes from TCRdb applying MiXCR to the PCR reads. The sample carries 210,000 or so distinct CDR3 sequences, 8% to 9.5% recorded once. The starting material was PBMCs from the stem cell graft donor, obtained from the stem cell graft. The source of these receptors is a human donor who donated a stem cell graft to a child with acute lymphoblastic leukemia. Both conserved end residues are part of each CDR3. A D gene is named only where the DNA matches it firmly. Some rows mark clone size as missing; the rest say once, few, many or name a class of expanded clone.

many	TRBD2	TRBV10-3	TRBJ2-3	TGTGCCATCAGAGGGACTAGCGGGGGCTTAGATACGCAGTATTTT	CAIRGTSGGLDTQYF
few	.	TRBV6-1	TRBJ1-1	TGTGCCAGCAGTGTCCCGCAGGGGTTCGCTGAAGCTTTCTTT	CASSVPQGFAEAFF
.	.	TRBV7-8	TRBJ1-5	TGTGCCAGCAGCCCTCAGACCATCAATCAGCCCCAGCATTTT	CASSPQTINQPQHF
many	.	TRBV12-3/TRBV12-4	TRBJ1-1	TGTGCCAGCAGTTTAAGGCTGGGGGGCTTAGCTTTCTTT	CASSLRLGGLAFF
.	.	TRBV11-1	TRBJ2-1	TGTGCCAGCAGCTTAACGAAAGGACAGTTCTTC	CASSLTKGQFF
few	.	TRBV5-6	TRBJ2-7	TGTGCCAGCAGCTTGTGGGGGCCGGGAACCTACGAGCAGTACTTC	CASSLWGPGTYEQYF
.	.	TRBV27	TRBJ2-7	TGTGCCAGCCACCCTGGCAGGTTCTCCTCCGAGCAGTACTTC	CASHPGRFSSEQYF
.	.	TRBV5-1	TRBJ1-1	TGCGCCAGCAGCAAAAACCAAGAGGCCACTGAAGCTTTCTTT	CASSKNQEATEAFF
medium-sized	.	TRBV7-9	TRBJ2-1	TGTGCCAGCAGCTTAGGAGGGTTGGCAGTCTACAATGAGCAGTTCTTC	CASSLGGLAVYNEQFF
.	.	TRBV4-1	TRBJ2-7	TGCGCCAGCAGCCAAGGGGACACGCTCTCCTACGAGCAGTACTTC	CASSQGDTLSYEQYF
few	TRBD1	TRBV27	TRBJ2-3	TGTGCCACCTTGCCGGGACAGGGTCGCACAGATACGCAGTATTTT	CATLPGQGRTDTQYF
many	.	TRBV20-1	TRBJ1-6	TGCAGTGCTAGAATTCGTTTCTTGTCGAATTCACCCCTCCACTTT	CSARIRFLSNSPLHF
many	TRBD1	TRBV11-2	TRBJ2-1	TGTGCCAGCACCCTCCGACCGGGACAGGGGGGCAATGAGCAGTTCTTC	CASTLRPGQGGNEQFF
few	.	TRBV6-5	TRBJ2-5	TGTGCCAGCAGTTACGGCCCGGGTTGGGAGACCCAGTACTTC	CASSYGPGWETQYF
.	TRBD1	TRBV11-3	TRBJ1-1	TGTGCCAGCAGCCTCGGACAGGGCCTTTTGGGAAGCACTGAAGCTTTCTTT	CASSLGQGLLGSTEAFF
.	.	TRBV5-5	TRBJ1-1	TGTGCCAGCAGCTTGGCCTTTACAGGATACACTGAAGCTTTCTTT	CASSLAFTGYTEAFF
few	.	TRBV5-1	TRBJ2-2	TGCGCCAGCAGCTTGACACGTGGGATCGACACCGGGGAGCTGTTTTTT	CASSLTRGIDTGELFF
few	.	TRBV12-3/TRBV12-4	TRBJ2-5	TGTGCCAGCAGGGCGGGGTATAACCAAGAGACCCAGTACTTC	CASRAGYNQETQYF
.	.	TRBV20-1	TRBJ1-1	TGCAGTGCTAGAGTGGGGCAGCTGAACACTGAAGCTTTCTTT	CSARVGQLNTEAFF
few	.	TRBV7-9	TRBJ1-5	TGTGCCAGCAGCTCCCCTCGACAGCCGAATCAGCCCCAGCATTTT	CASSSPRQPNQPQHF
.	TRBD1	TRBV4-3	TRBJ1-5	TGCGCCAGCAGCCACGATCGGACAGGGTTGCAGCCCCAGCATTTT	CASSHDRTGLQPQHF
few	.	TRBV7-2	TRBJ1-1	TGTGCCAGCAGCTCTGACAGGGAAGCTTTCTTT	CASSSDREAFF
many	TRBD2	TRBV29-1	TRBJ2-1	TGCAGCGGGGAACTAGCGGGGGGGAACAATGAGCAGTTCTTC	CSGELAGGNNEQFF
many	.	TRBV27	TRBJ2-3	TGTGCCAGCAGTCCACTGGACTGGTTAAGCACAGATACGCAGTATTTT	CASSPLDWLSTDTQYF
.	TRBD1	TRBV6-2/TRBV6-3	TRBJ1-1	TGTGCCAGCAGTTTCGCAGGGGGTTTCCTAATTACAACTGAAGCTTTCTTT	CASSFAGGFLITTEAFF
few	.	TRBV6-2/TRBV6-3	TRBJ1-5	TGTGCCAGCAGTTACCAGGGCCGGGCTCCAAAAGTCGAGCCCCAGCATTTT	CASSYQGRAPKVEPQHF
few	.	TRBV12-3/TRBV12-4	TRBJ1-1	TGTGCCAGCAGTACCCGCTCTCACGGAAATGAAGCTTTCTTT	CASSTRSHGNEAFF
.	.	TRBV5-6	TRBJ2-3	TGTGCCAGCAGCTTGGGACTACGTGAAAAAGATACGCAGTATTTT	CASSLGLREKDTQYF
.	.	TRBV14	TRBJ1-1	TGTGCCAGCAGCCAAGTCGGACGGTGGGAAGCTTTCTTT	CASSQVGRWEAFF
few	.	TRBV3-1	TRBJ2-5	TGTGCCAGCAGCCTAAGTAGGGGCATAGAGACCCAGTACTTC	CASSLSRGIETQYF
few	.	TRBV6-2/TRBV6-3	TRBJ2-1	TGTGCCAGCAGTTACTCTGAGGTAGCCCAAACCAACTACAATGAGCAGTTCTTC	CASSYSEVAQTNYNEQFF
many	.	TRBV4-1	TRBJ2-7	TGCGCCAGCAGCCAAGATGTTGGGTTGGGGGAGCAGTACTTC	CASSQDVGLGEQYF
many	.	TRBV3-1	TRBJ2-7	TGTGCCAGCAGCCAAGTGCGGCAGGGTGAGCAGTACTTC	CASSQVRQGEQYF
.	.	TRBV30	TRBJ2-5	TGTGCCTGGAGTGGTCTGTACCAAGAGACCCAGTACTTC	CAWSGLYQETQYF
.	TRBD1	TRBV7-2	TRBJ2-7	TGTGCCAGCAGCTTCCGCGGGACAGGGGGCGAGCAGTACTTC	CASSFRGTGGEQYF
.	TRBD2	TRBV7-2	TRBJ2-3	TGTGCCAGCAGCTTACTTAGCGGGGGCCCCACAGATACGCAGTATTTT	CASSLLSGGPTDTQYF
many	TRBD2	TRBV12-3/TRBV12-4	TRBJ2-5	TGTGCCAGCAGTGAATCAACTAGCGGGGGTGTTGAGACCCAGTACTTC	CASSESTSGGVETQYF
few	TRBD2	TRBV5-1	TRBJ2-7	TGCGCCAGCAGCCCCGGGACTAGCGGAGGCGAGCAGTACTTC	CASSPGTSGGEQYF